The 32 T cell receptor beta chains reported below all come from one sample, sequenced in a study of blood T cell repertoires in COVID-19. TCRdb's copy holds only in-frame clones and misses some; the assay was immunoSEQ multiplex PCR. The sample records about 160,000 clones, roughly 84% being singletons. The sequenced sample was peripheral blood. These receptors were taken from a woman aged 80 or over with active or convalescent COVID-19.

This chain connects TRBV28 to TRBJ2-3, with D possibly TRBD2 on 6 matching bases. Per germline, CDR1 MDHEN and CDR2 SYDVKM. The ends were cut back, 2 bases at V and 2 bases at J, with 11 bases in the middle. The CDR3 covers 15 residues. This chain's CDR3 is CASSLAGLVTDTQYF. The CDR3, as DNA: TGTGCCAGCAGTTTAGCGGGGCTCGTCACAGATACGCAGTATTTT. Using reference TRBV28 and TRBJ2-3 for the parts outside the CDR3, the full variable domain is DVKVTQSSRYLVKRTGEKVFLECVQDMDHENMFWYRQDPGLGLRLIYFSYDVKMKEKGDIPEGYSVSREKKERFSLILESASTNQTSMYLCASSLAGLVTDTQYFGPGTRLTVL.

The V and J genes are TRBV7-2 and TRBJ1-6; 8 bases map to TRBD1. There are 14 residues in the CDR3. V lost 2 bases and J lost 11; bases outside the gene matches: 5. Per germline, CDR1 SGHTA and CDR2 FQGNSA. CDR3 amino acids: CASSLQGASAPLHF. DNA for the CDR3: TGTGCCAGCAGCTTACAGGGGGCATCGGCACCCCTCCACTTT.

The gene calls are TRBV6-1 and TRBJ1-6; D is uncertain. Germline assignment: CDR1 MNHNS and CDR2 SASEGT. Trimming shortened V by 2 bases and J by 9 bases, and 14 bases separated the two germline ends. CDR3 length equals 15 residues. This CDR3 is CASSESRFSGSPLHF. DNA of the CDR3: TGTGCCAGCAGTGAATCCCGGTTTTCAGGTTCACCCCTCCACTTT.

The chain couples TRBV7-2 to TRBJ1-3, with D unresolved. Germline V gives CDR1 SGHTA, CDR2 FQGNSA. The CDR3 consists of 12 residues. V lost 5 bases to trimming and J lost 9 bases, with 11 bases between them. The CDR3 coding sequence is TGTGCCAGCAGCCTCTATTTCGGCACCATATATTTT. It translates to CASSLYFGTIYF.

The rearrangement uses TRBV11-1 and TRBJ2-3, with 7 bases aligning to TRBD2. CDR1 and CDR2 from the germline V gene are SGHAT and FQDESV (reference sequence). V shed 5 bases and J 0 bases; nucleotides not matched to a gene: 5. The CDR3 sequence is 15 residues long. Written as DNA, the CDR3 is TGTGCCAGCAGCGTTGGGAGGGCAAGCACAGATACGCAGTATTTT. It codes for CASSVGRASTDTQYF.

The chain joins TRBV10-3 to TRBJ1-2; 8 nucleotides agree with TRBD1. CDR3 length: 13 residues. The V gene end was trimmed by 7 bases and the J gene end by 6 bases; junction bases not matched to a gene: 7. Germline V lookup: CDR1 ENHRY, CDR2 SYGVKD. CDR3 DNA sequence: TGTGCCATCACCCAGACAGGGGACAATGGCTACACCTTC. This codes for CAITQTGDNGYTF.

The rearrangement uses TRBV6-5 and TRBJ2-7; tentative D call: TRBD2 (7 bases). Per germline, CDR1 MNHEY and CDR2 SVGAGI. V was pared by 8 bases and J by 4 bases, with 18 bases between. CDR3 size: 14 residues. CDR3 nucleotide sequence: TGTGCCAGCCGATCAAACAGGGAGGGATACGAGCAGTACTTC. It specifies CASRSNREGYEQYF.

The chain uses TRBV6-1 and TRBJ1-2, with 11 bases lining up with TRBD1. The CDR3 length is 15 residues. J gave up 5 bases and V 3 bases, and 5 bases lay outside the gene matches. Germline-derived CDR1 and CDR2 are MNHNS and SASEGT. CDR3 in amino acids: CASSDSGTGGYGYTF. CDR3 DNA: TGTGCCAGCAGTGATTCCGGGACAGGGGGATATGGCTACACCTTC.

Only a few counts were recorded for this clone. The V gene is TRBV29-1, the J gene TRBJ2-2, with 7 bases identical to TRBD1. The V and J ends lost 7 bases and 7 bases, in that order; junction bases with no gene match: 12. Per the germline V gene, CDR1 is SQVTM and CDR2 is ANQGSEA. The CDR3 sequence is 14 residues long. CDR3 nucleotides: TGCAGCGCGCGACAGGGTATGAACGACGGGGAGCTGTTTTTT. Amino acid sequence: CSARQGMNDGELFF.

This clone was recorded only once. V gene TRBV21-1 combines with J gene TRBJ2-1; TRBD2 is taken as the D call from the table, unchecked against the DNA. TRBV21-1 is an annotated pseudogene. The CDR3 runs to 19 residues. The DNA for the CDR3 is TGTGCCAGCAGCAAAGTGATGACTAGCGGGGGGGCAACGAACAATGAGCAGTTCTTC. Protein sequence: CASSKVMTSGGATNNEQFF.

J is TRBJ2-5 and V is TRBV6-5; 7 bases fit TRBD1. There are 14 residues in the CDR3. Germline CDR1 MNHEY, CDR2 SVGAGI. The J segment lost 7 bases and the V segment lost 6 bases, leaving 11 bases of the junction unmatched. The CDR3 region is CASRPGQVGVTQYF. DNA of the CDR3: TGTGCCAGCAGACCCGGACAGGTCGGGGTGACCCAGTACTTC.

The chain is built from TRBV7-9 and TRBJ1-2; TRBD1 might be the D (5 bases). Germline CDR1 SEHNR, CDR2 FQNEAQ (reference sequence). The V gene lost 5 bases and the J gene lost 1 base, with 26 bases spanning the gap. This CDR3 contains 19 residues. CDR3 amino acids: CASSPRDFGADGINYGYTF. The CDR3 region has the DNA TGTGCCAGCAGCCCCCGGGACTTTGGGGCGGACGGGATTAACTATGGCTACACCTTC.

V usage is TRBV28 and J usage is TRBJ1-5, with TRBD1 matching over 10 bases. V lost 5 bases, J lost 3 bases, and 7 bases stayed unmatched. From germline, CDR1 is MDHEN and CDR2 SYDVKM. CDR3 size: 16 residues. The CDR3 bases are TGTGCCAGCAGTGGGAGGGGACAGGGGCACAATCAGCCCCAGCATTTT. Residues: CASSGRGQGHNQPQHF.

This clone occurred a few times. Written as DNA, the CDR3 is TGTGCCAGCTCTTGGGACAGGGGGCGAATGAAAGAGGACACTGAAGCTTTCTTT. Its translation is CASSWDRGRMKEDTEAFF. The chain employs TRBV18 and TRBJ1-1; TRBD1 matches at 12 bases. CDR1 KGHSH and CDR2 LQKENI come from the germline V gene. Trimming removed 6 bases from V and 3 bases from J; junction bases left unmatched: 14. CDR3 length equals 18 residues.

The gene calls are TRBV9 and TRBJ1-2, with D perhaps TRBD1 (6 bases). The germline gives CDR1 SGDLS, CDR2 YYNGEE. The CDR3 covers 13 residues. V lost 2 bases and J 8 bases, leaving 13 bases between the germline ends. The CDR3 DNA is TGTGCCAGCAGCGTTAGGGGGGGCGGGGGCTACACCTTC. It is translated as CASSVRGGGGYTF.

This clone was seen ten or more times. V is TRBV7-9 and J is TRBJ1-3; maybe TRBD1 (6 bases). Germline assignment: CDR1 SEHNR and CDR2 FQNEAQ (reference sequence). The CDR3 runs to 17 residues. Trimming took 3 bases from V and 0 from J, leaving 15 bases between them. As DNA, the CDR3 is TGTGCCAGCAGCTTCAGCAGGGGCTTCACCTCTGGAAACACCATATATTTT. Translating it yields CASSFSRGFTSGNTIYF.

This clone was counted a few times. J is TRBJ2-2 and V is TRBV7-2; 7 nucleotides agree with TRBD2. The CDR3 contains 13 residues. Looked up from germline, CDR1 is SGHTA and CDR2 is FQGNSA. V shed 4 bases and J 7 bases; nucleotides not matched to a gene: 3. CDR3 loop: CASSSSGGGELFF. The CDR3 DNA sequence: TGTGCCAGCAGCTCATCGGGGGGCGGGGAGCTGTTTTTT.

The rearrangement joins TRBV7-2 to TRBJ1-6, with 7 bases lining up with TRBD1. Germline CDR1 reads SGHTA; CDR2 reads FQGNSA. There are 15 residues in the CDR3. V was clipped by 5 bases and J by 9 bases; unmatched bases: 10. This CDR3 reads CASSAKQGTASPLHF. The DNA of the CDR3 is TGTGCCAGCAGCGCCAAACAGGGGACCGCTTCACCCCTCCACTTT.

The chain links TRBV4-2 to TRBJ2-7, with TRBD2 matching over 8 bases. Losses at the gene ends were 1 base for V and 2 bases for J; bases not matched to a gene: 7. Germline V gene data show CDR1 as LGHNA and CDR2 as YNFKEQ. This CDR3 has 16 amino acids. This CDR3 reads CASSQVSAGGTYEQYF. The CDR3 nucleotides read TGTGCCAGCAGCCAAGTGTCTGCGGGGGGAACCTACGAGCAGTACTTC.

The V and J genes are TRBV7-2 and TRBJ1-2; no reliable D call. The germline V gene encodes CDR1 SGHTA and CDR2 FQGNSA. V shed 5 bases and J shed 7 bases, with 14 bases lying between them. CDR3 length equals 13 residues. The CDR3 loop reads CASSPQVVVGYTF. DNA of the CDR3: TGTGCCAGCAGCCCGCAGGTAGTGGTTGGCTACACCTTC.

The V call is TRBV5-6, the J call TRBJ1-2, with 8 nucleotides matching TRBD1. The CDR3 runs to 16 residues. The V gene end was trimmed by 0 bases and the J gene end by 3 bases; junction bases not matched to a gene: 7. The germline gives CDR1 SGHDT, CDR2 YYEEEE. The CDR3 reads CASSLESGGMYYGYTF. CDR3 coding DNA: TGTGCCAGCAGCTTGGAGTCAGGGGGCATGTACTATGGCTACACCTTC. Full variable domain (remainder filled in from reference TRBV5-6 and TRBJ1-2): DAGVTQSPTHLIKTRGQQVTLRCSPKSGHDTVSWYQQALGQGPQFIFQYYEEEERQRGNFPDRFSGHQFPNYSSELNVNALLLGDSALYLCASSLESGGMYYGYTFGSGTRLTVV.

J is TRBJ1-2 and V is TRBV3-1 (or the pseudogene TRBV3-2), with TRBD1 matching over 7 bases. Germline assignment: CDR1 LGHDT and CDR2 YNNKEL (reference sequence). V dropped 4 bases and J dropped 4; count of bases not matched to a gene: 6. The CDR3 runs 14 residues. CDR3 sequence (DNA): TGTGCCAGCAGCCCGTCCGGGACAGTCTATGGCTACACCTTC. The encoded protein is CASSPSGTVYGYTF.

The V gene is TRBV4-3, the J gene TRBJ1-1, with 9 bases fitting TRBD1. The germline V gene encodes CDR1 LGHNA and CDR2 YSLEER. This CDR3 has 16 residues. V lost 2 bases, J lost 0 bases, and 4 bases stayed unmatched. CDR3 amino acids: CASSQPGQGLNTEAFF. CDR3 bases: TGCGCCAGCAGCCAACCGGGACAGGGATTGAACACTGAAGCTTTCTTT.

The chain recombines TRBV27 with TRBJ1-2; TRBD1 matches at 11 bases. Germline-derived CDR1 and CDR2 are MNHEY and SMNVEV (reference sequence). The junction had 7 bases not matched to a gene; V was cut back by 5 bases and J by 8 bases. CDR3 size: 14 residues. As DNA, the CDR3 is TGTGCCAGCAGTCTCGGGACAGGGGGTCGGGGCTACACCTTC. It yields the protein CASSLGTGGRGYTF.

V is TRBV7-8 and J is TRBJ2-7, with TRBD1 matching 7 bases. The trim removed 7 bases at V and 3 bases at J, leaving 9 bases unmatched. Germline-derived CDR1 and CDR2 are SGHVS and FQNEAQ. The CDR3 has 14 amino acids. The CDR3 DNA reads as TGTGCCAGCACCTCCCGGGACAGAATCTACGAGCAGTACTTC. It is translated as CASTSRDRIYEQYF. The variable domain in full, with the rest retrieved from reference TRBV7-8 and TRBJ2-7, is GAGVSQSPRYKVAKRGQDVALRCDPISGHVSLFWYQQALGQGPEFLTYFQNEAQLDKSGLPSDRFFAERPEGSVSTLKIQRTQQEDSAVYLCASTSRDRIYEQYFGPGTRLTVT.

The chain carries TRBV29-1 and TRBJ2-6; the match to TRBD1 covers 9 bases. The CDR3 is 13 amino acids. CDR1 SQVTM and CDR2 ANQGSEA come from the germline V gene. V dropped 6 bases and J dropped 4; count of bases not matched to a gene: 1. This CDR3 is CSVGQGGANVLTF. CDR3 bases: TGCAGCGTCGGACAGGGGGGGGCCAACGTCCTGACTTTC.

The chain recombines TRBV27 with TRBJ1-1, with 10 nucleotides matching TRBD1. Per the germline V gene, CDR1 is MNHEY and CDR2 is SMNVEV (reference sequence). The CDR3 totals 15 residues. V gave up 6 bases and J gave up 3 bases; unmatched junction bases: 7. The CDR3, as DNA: TGTGCCAGCAGCCCGGTCGACAGGGGGCACACTGAAGCTTTCTTT. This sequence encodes CASSPVDRGHTEAFF.

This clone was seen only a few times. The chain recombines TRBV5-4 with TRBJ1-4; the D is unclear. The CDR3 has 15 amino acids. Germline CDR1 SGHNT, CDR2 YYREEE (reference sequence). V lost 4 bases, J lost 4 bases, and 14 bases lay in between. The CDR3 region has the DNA TGTGCCAGCAGCCCCGCCTTGGGGAGTAATGAAAAACTGTTTTTT. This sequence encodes CASSPALGSNEKLFF.

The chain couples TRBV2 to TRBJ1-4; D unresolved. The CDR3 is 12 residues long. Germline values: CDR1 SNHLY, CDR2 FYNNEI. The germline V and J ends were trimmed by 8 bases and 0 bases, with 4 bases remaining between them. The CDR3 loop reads CASGTTNEKLFF. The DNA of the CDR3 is TGTGCCAGCGGCACAACTAATGAAAAACTGTTTTTT.

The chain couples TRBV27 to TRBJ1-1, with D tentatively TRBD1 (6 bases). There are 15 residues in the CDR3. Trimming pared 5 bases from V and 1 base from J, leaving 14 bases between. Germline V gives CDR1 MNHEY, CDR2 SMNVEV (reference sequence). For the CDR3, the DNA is TGTGCCAGCAGTCCCGTGAGGGGGGGGAACACTGAAGCTTTCTTT. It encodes CASSPVRGGNTEAFF.

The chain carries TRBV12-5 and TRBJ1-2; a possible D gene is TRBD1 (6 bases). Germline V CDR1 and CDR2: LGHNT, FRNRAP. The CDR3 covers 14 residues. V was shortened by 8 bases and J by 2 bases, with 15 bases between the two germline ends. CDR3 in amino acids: CASSQGSGNYGYTF. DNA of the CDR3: TGTGCTAGTTCACAGGGTTCAGGCAACTATGGCTACACCTTC. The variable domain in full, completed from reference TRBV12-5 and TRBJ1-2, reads DARVTQTPRHKVTEMGQEVTMRCQPILGHNTVFWYRQTMMQGLELLAYFRNRAPLDDSGMPKDRFSAEMPDATLATLKIQPSEPRDSAVYFCASSQGSGNYGYTFGSGTRLTVV.

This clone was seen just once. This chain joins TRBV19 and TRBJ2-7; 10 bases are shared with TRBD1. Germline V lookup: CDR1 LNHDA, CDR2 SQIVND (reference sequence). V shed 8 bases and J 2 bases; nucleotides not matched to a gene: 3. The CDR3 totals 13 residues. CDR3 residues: CASGQGDPYEQYF. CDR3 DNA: TGTGCCAGTGGACAGGGGGACCCCTACGAGCAGTACTTC.